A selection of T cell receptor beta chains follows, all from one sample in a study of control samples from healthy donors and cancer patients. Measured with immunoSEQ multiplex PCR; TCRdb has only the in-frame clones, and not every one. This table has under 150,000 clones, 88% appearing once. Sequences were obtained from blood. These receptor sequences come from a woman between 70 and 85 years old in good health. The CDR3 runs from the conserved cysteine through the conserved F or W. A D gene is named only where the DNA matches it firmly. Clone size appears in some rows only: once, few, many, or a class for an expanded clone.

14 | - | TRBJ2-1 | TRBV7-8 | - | TGTGCCAGCAGCTTAGGAGGGTCTAGCAATGAGCAGTTCTTC | CASSLGGSSNEQFF
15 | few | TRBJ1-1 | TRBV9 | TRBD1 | TGTGCCAGCAGCGTGGGGGGACAGGGGAGTTTGGAAGCTTTCTTT | CASSVGGQGSLEAFF
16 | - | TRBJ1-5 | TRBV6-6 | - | TGTGCCAGCAGTTCCGGGGGGTTTGGGAGCAATCAGCCCCAGCATTTT | CASSSGGFGSNQPQHF
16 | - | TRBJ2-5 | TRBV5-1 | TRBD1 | TGCGCCAGCAGCTCTGGGACAGGAACCTCGGGGGAGACCCAGTACTTC | CASSSGTGTSGETQYF
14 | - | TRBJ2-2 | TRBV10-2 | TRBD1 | TGCGCCAGCAGGGGACAGGGATGGTCCGGGGAGCTGTTTTTT | CASRGQGWSGELFF
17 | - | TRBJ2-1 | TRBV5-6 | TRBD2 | TGTGCCAGCAGGGGGGGACTAGCGGCATCCTCCTACAATGAGCAGTTCTTC | CASRGGLAASSYNEQFF
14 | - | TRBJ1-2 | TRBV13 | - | TGTGCCAGCAGCAAACAGGCCCAGGGGTACGGCTACACCTTC | CASSKQAQGYGYTF
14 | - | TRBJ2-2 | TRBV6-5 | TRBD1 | TGTGCCAGCACTACGGACAGGGCGGCCGGGGAGCTGTTTTTT | CASTTDRAAGELFF
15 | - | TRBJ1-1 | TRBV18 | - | TGTGCCAGCTCACCAGAGGTTGGGGCGAACACTGAAGCTTTCTTT | CASSPEVGANTEAFF
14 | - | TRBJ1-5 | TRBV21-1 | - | TGTGCCAGCAGGGACGCGGGTGGCAATCAGCCCCAGCATTTT | CASRDAGGNQPQHF
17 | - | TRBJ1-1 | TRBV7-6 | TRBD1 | TGTGCCAGCAGCTTAATAGAACCAGGGACAGGGGTTAGTGAAGCTTTCTTT | CASSLIEPGTGVSEAFF
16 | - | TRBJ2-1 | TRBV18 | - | TGTGCCAGCTCACCAATAGGAGTGAGCTCCTACAATGAGCAGTTCTTC | CASSPIGVSSYNEQFF
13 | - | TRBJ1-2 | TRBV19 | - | TGTGCCAGTAGTATCACGCCTGGGTATGGCTACACCTTC | CASSITPGYGYTF
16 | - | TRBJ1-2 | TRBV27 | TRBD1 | TGTGCCAGCAGTTCACCCCAAGGCAGGGGGGTCTATGGCTACACCTTC | CASSSPQGRGVYGYTF
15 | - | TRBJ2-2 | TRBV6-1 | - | TGTGCCAGCAGTGAACGCAGGGCTTACACCGGGGAGCTGTTTTTT | CASSERRAYTGELFF
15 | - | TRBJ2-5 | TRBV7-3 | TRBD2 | TGTGCCAGCAGCTTAGACGGGGGGGCCTCGGAGACCCAGTACTTC | CASSLDGGASETQYF
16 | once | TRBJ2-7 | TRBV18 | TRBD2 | TGTGCCAGCTCACCCTCGGGGGGACTAGCGGCCGTCGAGCAGTACTTC | CASSPSGGLAAVEQYF
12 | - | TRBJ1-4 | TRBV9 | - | TGTGCCAGCAGCCGGCCAGGTGAAAAACTGTTTTTT | CASSRPGEKLFF
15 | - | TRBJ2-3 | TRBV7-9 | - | TGTGCCAGCAGCTTAACAGGGGGGGCCACAGATACGCAGTATTTT | CASSLTGGATDTQYF
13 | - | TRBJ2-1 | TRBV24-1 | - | TGTGCCACCAGTGATTTCTCGCAGCAAGAGCAGTTCTTC | CATSDFSQQEQFF
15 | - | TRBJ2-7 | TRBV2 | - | TGTGCCAGCAGTGAAATGGATGCGTCTCGTTACGAGCAGTACTTC | CASSEMDASRYEQYF
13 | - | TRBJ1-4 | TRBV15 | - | TGTGCCACCAAGGGGAGAAATAATGAAAAACTGTTTTTT | CATKGRNNEKLFF
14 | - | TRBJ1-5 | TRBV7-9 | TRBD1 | TGTGCCAGCAGCCCGGGACAGGGCTATCAGCCCCAGCATTTT | CASSPGQGYQPQHF